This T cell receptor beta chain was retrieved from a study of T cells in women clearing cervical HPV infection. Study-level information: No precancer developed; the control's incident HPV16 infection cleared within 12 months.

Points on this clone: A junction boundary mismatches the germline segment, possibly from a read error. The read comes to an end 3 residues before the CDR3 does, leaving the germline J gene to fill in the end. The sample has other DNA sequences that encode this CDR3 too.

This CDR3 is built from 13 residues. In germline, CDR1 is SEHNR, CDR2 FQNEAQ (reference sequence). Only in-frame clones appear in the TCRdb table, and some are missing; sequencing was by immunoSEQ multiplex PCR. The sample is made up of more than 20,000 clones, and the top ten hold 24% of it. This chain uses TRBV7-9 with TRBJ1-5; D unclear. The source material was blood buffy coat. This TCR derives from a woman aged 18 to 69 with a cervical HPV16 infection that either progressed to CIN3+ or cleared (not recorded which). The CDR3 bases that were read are TGTGCCAGCAGTTTAGGGCAGAATCAGCCC. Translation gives CASSLGQNQP. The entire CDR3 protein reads CASSLGQNQPQHF.